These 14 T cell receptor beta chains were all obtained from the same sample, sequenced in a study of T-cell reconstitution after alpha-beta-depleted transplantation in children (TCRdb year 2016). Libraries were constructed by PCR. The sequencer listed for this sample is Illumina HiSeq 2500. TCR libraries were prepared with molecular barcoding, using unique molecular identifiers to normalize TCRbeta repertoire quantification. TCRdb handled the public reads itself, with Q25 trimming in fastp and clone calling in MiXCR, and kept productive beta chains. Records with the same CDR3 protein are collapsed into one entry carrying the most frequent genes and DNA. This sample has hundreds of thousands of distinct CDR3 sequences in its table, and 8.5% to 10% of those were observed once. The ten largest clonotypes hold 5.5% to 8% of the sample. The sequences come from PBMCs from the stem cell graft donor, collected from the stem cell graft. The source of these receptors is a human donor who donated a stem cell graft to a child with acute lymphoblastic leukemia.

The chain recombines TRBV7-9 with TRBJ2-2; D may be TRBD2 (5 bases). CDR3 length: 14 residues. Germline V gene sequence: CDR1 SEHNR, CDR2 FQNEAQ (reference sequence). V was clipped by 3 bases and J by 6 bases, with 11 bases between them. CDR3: CASSLGSRAGELFF. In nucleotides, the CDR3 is TGTGCCAGCAGCTTGGGGTCGAGGGCCGGGGAGCTGTTTTTT. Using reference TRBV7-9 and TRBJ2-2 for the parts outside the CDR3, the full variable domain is DTGVSQNPRHKITKRGQNVTFRCDPISEHNRLYWYRQTLGQGPEFLTYFQNEAQLEKSRLLSDRFSAERPKGSFSTLEIQRTEQGDSAMYLCASSLGSRAGELFFGEGSRLTVL.

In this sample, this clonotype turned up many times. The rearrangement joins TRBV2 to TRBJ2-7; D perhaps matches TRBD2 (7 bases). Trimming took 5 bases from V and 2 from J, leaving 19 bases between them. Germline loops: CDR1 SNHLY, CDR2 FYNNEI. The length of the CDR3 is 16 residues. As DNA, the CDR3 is TGTGCCAGCAGTCCTCCTGGGGGGGGGCGCCCCTACGAGCAGTACTTC. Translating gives CASSPPGGGRPYEQYF.

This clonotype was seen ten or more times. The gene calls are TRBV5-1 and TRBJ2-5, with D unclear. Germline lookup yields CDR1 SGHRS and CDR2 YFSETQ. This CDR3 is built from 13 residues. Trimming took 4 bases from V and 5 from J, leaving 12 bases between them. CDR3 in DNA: TGCGCCAGCAGCGGCCCGAACGTGGAGACCCAGTACTTC. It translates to CASSGPNVETQYF.

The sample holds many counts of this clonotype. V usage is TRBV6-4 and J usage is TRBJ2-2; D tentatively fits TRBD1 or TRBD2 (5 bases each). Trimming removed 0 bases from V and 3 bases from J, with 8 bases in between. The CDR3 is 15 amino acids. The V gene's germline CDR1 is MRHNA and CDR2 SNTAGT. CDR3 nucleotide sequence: TGTGCCAGCAGTGACTCTTCGGGGCACACCGGGGAGCTGTTTTTT. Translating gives CASSDSSGHTGELFF.

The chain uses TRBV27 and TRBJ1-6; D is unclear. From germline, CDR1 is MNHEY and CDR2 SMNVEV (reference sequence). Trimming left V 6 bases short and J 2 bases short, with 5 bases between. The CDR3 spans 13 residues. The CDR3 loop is CASRGTYNSPLHF. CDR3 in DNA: TGTGCCAGCAGGGGGACCTATAATTCACCCCTCCACTTT.

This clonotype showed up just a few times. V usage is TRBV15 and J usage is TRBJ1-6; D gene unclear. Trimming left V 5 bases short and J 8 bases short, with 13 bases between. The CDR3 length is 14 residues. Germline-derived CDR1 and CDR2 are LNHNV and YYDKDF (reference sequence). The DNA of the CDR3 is TGTGCCACCAGCCCGGGCACCGTGGATTCACCCCTCCACTTT. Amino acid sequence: CATSPGTVDSPLHF.

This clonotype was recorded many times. The CDR3 here is CSAMTGSSSYEQYF. The CDR3 nucleotides are TGCAGCGCTATGACAGGTTCTAGCTCCTACGAGCAGTACTTC. The chain employs TRBV29-1 and TRBJ2-7; tentative D call: TRBD1 (6 bases). Trimming removed 7 bases at V and 0 bases at J, with 16 bases between. Germline V gene data show CDR1 as SQVTM and CDR2 as ANQGSEA. CDR3 length equals 14 residues.

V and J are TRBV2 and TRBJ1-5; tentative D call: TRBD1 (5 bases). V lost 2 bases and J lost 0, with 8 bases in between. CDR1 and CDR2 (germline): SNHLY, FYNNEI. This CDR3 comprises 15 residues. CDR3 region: CASSESGASNQPQHF. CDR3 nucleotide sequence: TGTGCCAGCAGTGAATCCGGGGCTAGCAATCAGCCCCAGCATTTT.

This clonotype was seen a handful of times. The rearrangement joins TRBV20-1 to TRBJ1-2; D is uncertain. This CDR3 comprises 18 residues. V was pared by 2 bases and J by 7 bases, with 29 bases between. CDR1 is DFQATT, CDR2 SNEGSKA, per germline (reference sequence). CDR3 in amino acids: CSARPAVVSNPVRGGYTF. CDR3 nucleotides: TGCAGTGCTAGACCCGCGGTAGTCTCCAACCCAGTACGGGGTGGCTACACCTTC.

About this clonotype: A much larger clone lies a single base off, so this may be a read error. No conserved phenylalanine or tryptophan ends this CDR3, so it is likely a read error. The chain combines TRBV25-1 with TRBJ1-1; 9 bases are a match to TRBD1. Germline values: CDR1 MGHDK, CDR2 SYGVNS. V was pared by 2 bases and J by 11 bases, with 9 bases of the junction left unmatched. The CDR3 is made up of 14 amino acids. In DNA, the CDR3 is TGTGCCAGCAGTGAAGCCGGGACAGGGTCGGGCGCTTTCTAT. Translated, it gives CASSEAGTGSGAFY.

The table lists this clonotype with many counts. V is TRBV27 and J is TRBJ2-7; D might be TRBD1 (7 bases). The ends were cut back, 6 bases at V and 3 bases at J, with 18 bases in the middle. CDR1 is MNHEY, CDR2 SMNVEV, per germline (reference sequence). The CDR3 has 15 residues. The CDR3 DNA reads TGTGCCAGCAGACGAACAGGGGACTCCGACTACGAGCAGTACTTC. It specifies CASRRTGDSDYEQYF.

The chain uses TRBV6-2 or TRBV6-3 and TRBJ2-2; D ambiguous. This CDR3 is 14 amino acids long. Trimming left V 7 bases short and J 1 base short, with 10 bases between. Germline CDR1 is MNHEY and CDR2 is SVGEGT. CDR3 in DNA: TGTGCCAGCAAATTTCGAATGAACACCGGGGAGCTGTTTTTT. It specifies CASKFRMNTGELFF.

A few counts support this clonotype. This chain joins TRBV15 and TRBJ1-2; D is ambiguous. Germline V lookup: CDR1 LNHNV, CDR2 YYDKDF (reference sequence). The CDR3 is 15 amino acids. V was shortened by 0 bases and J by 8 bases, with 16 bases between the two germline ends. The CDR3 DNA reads TGTGCCACCAGCAGAGATCGCGCAGGAGCAAGGGGCTACACCTTC. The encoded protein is CATSRDRAGARGYTF.

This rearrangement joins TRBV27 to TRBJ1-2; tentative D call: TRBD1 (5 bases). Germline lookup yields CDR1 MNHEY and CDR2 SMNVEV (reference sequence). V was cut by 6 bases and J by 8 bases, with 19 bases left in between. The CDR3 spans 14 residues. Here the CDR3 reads CASSPGAAIRGYTF. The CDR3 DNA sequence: TGTGCCAGCAGCCCCGGGGCGGCCATTCGAGGCTACACCTTC.